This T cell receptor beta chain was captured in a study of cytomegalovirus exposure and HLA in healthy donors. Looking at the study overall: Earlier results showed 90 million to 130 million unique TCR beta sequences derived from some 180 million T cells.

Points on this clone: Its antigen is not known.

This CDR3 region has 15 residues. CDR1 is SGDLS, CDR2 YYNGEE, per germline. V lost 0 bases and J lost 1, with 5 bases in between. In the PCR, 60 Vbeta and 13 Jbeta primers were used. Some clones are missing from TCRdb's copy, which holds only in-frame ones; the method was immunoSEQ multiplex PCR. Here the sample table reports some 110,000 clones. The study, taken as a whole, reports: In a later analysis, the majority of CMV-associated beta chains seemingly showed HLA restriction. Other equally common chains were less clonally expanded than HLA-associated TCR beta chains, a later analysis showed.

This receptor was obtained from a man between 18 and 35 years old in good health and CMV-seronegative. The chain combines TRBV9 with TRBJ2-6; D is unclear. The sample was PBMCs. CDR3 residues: CASSVVGSGANVLTF. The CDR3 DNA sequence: TGTGCCAGCAGCGTAGTCGGTTCTGGGGCCAACGTCCTGACTTTC.